This T cell receptor (beta chain) was observed in a study of Ad26.COV2.S vaccination and SARS-CoV-2 variants. Study findings and constraints: Substantial response breadth was reportedly seen for spike-specific CD8+ and CD4+ T cells after vaccination. Measures of TCR breadth and depth may have fallen short of total T cell responses.

Described treatment: roughly 18 received Ad26.COV2.S at low or high dose, single or two shots; 5 received placebo; per-sample allocation not given. Collection of samples fell on day 63 after the first vaccine or placebo injection. The method was immunoSEQ multiplex PCR; TCRdb's version includes in-frame clones alone and lacks a portion of them. The table shows some 340,000 clones, with around four fifths occurring only once. This clone showed up just once. Its antigen is as yet unknown. The source of this sequence is a person between 18 and 59 years old who received the Ad26.COV2.S COVID-19 vaccine or a placebo. This material consisted of peripheral blood, taken in a trial of Ad26.COV2.S vaccine versus placebo.

CDR3 nucleotide sequence: TGCGCCAGCAGAGTGGTCTTGGAGATGAACACTGAAGCTTTCTTT. Its protein product is CASRVVLEMNTEAFF. The J gene is TRBJ1-1, the V gene TRBV5-1, with D uncertain. V was trimmed by 5 bases and J by 0 bases, leaving 14 bases between them. There are 15 residues in the CDR3. Germline CDR1 and CDR2: SGHRS and YFSETQ.